This entry describes one T cell receptor beta chain. No antigen is known for it. There are no base qualities to consult, and no much larger clone falls within one base. The immunoSEQ Assay, a bias-controlled multiplex PCR, was used to amplify TCRbeta CDR3 regions from genomic DNA. Per the source publication's procedure: Within the assay, amplification of reference gene primers was used to estimate how many nucleated cells each sample contained. Sequence reads were collapsed and filtered to measure the absolute abundance of every unique TCRbeta CDR3 rearrangement. Productive Simpson clonality was computed per sample as the square root of Simpson's diversity index over productive rearrangements. TCRdb's version of the immuneACCESS table is confined to in-frame rearrangements and falls short of the full clone set. An unresolved V gene accounts for under half of the shortfall where checked; the remainder is of unknown origin. V and J calls plus clone size are reproduced from that table; the DNA served to infer D and trimming. The table for this sample lists about 320,000 clones; roughly nine tenths of them were counted only once. Of the sample, about 2.4% is held by the ten largest clones.

CDR1 MNHEY and CDR2 SVGAGI are derived from the germline V gene. From the cysteine through the phenylalanine, the CDR3 covers 14 amino acids. Left in the record is the CDR3 DNA by itself, 42 bases read in frame from the first base. The junction shows trimming of 6 bases on V and 8 bases on J, and the gene matches do not reach 6 bases of it. This entry belongs to a study of blood T cell repertoires in COVID-19 (dated by TCRdb to about 2020). For the study in its entirety: Samples covering the acute and convalescent phases of COVID-19 were provided by collaborators in the United States, Italy and Spain. The prospective study material was composed of cDNA or gDNA derived from T cells, B-cell-depleted T cells, or PBMCs. The dataset comprised deeply sampled blood TCRbeta repertoires from subjects exposed to, actively infected with, or recovered from COVID-19. The repertoires were released in a freely available public database intended as a resource for research on the immune response to SARS-CoV-2. The samples were drawn from the first 160 participants of the ongoing ImmuneRACE study and from 950 to 1,500 subjects provided by 6 global collaborators. The sample metadata nearly always contained a de-identified subject ID, COVID-19 status, age in years and sex. Where HLA class I and class II types were available, the types were taken from metadata supplied by the sample provider, not from assay-based typing. What the work shows at the level of the full study, not this receptor alone: The amount of clinical and demographic metadata varied by source and participant and was provided uncurated.

In the prospective study, participants were about 18 to 89 years old, resided in 24 geographic areas of the United States, and were enrolled through a virtual design. To assign participants to cohorts, the prospective study relied on clinical history that participants themselves reported in a screening survey and a study questionnaire. ImmuneRACE Cohort 3 recovered participants were defined by two consecutive negative NP/OP PCR tests, healthcare professional clearance, or symptom resolution. Mobile phlebotomists in the prospective study collected whole blood, serum and a nasopharyngeal or oropharyngeal swab from every participant. Over a roughly 2-month period, participants in the prospective study had the option of providing additional blood draws and questionnaires. Before DNA extraction, blood samples from the prospective study were shipped at room temperature or frozen.

The chain couples TRBV6-5 to TRBJ1-4, with 10 junctional bases fitting TRBD1. The sequenced sample consisted of PBMCs or T cells enriched from blood (not recorded which). The clonotype comes from a man in his fifties or sixties who had recovered from COVID-19. The CDR3 in this case is CASSSDRGTEKLFF. Here is the DNA: TGTGCCAGCAGCTCGGACAGGGGGACGGAAAAACTGTTTTTT.